This note documents a single T cell receptor (beta chain) sequence. Its target is unknown. The source of the sample is a study of cytomegalovirus exposure and HLA in healthy donors. Study-level results: The Asian-associated ancestry cluster reportedly had fewer N-insertions than the 666-donor mean in a later analysis.

The PCR had 60 Vbeta and 13 Jbeta primers. The data were produced by immunoSEQ multiplex PCR, yet TCRdb's version contains in-frame clones alone and is incomplete. This sample carries 95,000 to 150,000 clones, more than 75% of them seen once, and the ten largest clones take about a tenth. Germline CDR1 SGHNT, CDR2 YENEEA. Between the trimmed V and J ends, which lost 1 base and 2 bases, there was a span of 9 bases. There are 14 residues in the CDR3. This receptor was taken from a young man in good health and CMV-seropositive. The chain employs TRBV11-3 and TRBJ2-7, with D maybe TRBD2 (5 bases). Input material: PBMCs. The CDR3 is CASSLARDPYEQYF. CDR3 in DNA: TGTGCCAGCAGCTTAGCCCGGGATCCCTACGAGCAGTACTTC.